This is a list of T cell receptor gamma chains from one sample in a study of Vδ1+ human thymocytes. With CATT, TCRdb re-called clones from the multiplex PCR reads. The data contain several thousand gamma-chain clones, 42% of them singletons. The specimen sequenced was Vdelta1+ gamma-delta thymocytes from the thymus. The receptors were sampled from a boy under two years old who had congenital heart surgery. Both conserved end residues are part of each CDR3. The order of the fields is V gene, clone size, J gene, CDR3 protein, CDR3 DNA. Some rows mark clone size as missing; the rest say once, few, many or name a class of expanded clone.

TRGV8,-,TRGJ1/TRGJ2,CATGDPNKKLF,TGTGCCACCGGGGACCCTAATAAGAAACTCTTT
TRGV9,few,TRGJ1/TRGJ2,CALWEALYYKKLF,TGTGCCTTGTGGGAGGCGCTTTATTATAAGAAACTCTTT
TRGV9,few,TRGJ1/TRGJ2,CALWEAPYKKLF,TGTGCCTTGTGGGAGGCCCCCTATAAGAAACTCTTT
TRGV8,few,TRGJ1/TRGJ2,CATWDSWSYKKLF,TGTGCCACCTGGGATAGTTGGAGTTATAAGAAACTCTTT
TRGV9,-,TRGJ1/TRGJ2,CALWEVRGLKKLF,TGTGCCTTGTGGGAGGTGCGTGGCCTCAAGAAACTCTTT
TRGV9,-,TRGJ1/TRGJ2,CAWGEKYKKLF,TGTGCCTGGGGAGAGAAGTATAAGAAACTCTTT
TRGV9,few,TRGJ1/TRGJ2,CALWEVRGYYKKLF,TGTGCCTTGTGGGAGGTGCGGGGTTATTATAAGAAACTCTTT
TRGV9,medium-sized,TRGJ1/TRGJ2,CALWEGGYKKLF,TGTGCCTTGTGGGAGGGAGGTTATAAGAAACTCTTT
TRGV3,-,TRGJ1/TRGJ2,CATDLYYKKLF,TGTGCCACCGACCTTTATTATAAGAAACTCTTT
TRGV4,-,TRGJ1/TRGJ2,CATWDGPKVGVDYKKLF,TGTGCCACCTGGGATGGGCCTAAGGTAGGGGTGGATTATAAGAAACTCTTT
TRGV3,-,TRGJ1/TRGJ2,CATWDRPDYKKLF,TGTGCCACCTGGGACAGGCCTGATTATAAGAAACTCTTT
TRGV8,few,TRGJ1/TRGJ2,CATWDRHKKLF,TGTGCCACCTGGGATCGGCATAAGAAACTCTTT
TRGV5,few,TRGJ1/TRGJ2,CATWDSQRLNALPDVRKLF,TGTGCCACCTGGGACAGCCAACGCCTCAACGCTCTACCGGACGTAAGGAAACTCTTT
TRGV8,few,TRGJ1/TRGJ2,CATWDANYYKKLF,TGTGCCACCTGGGATGCCAATTATTATAAGAAACTCTTT
TRGV3,few,TRGJ1/TRGJ2,CATWDRVKLF,TGTGCCACCTGGGACAGGGTAAAACTCTTT
TRGV2,-,TRGJ1/TRGJ2,CATWDYHGGDKKLF,TGTGCCACCTGGGACTACCACGGGGGGGATAAGAAACTCTTT
TRGV9,few,TRGJ1/TRGJ2,CALWERYKKLF,TGTGCCTTGTGGGAGAGGTATAAGAAACTCTTT
TRGV9,few,TRGJ1/TRGJ2,CALWEALADKKLF,TGTGCCTTGTGGGAGGCGTTAGCGGATAAGAAACTCTTT
TRGV9,few,TRGJ1/TRGJ2,CAGGKRSKKLF,TGTGCCGGGGGGAAGAGGTCTAAGAAACTCTTT
TRGV2,few,TRGJP2,CATWDQSSDWIKTF,TGTGCCACCTGGGACCAAAGTAGTGATTGGATCAAGACGTTT
TRGV3,-,TRGJP2,CATWDTRYSSDWIKTF,TGTGCCACCTGGGACACGCGATATAGTAGTGATTGGATCAAGACGTTT
TRGV9,few,TRGJP1,CALWEVSGWFKIF,TGTGCCTTGTGGGAGGTGTCTGGTTGGTTCAAGATATTT